These T cell receptor beta chains were read from a single sample in a study of Ad26.COV2.S vaccination and SARS-CoV-2 variants. Some clones are missing from TCRdb's copy, which holds only in-frame ones; the method was immunoSEQ multiplex PCR. Of 150,000 to 200,000 clones listed, roughly 89% are singletons. The sample was peripheral blood, taken after recovery from COVID-19. These receptors all come from a human donor who had recovered from COVID-19. Each CDR3 is given with its conserved first and last residue. The D gene is left open where the match is weak. Expanded clones are given a class, and other clones once, few, many or no size at all.

d_call	clone_size	j_call	v_call	cdr3_aa	cdr3_nt
.	.	TRBJ1-1	TRBV19	CASSIGTGSEAFF	TGTGCCAGTAGTATAGGCACAGGGTCTGAAGCTTTCTTT
.	.	TRBJ2-5	TRBV5-1	CASSLEKTQYF	TGCGCCAGCAGCTTGGAGAAGACCCAGTACTTC
.	few	TRBJ1-5	TRBV2	CASRSGPSNQPQHF	TGTGCCAGCAGGTCGGGGCCCAGCAATCAGCCCCAGCATTTT
.	.	TRBJ2-7	TRBV7-9	CASSPRRGPSYEQYF	TGTGCCAGCAGCCCCAGACGCGGCCCCTCCTACGAGCAGTACTTC
TRBD2	.	TRBJ2-1	TRBV3-1/TRBV3-2	CASSQSGKLAGAEQFF	TGTGCCAGCAGCCAAAGTGGTAAACTAGCGGGGGCGGAGCAGTTCTTC
TRBD1	.	TRBJ2-3	TRBV7-8	CASSSGQGGTDTQYF	TGTGCCAGCAGCTCCGGACAGGGAGGCACAGATACGCAGTATTTT
.	.	TRBJ1-4	TRBV19	CASSKYSTQQEKLFF	TGTGCCAGTAGTAAATATTCCACTCAGCAGGAAAAACTGTTTTTT
TRBD2	.	TRBJ2-5	TRBV5-1	CASSLAQTSGRAGETQYF	TGCGCCAGCAGCTTGGCACAGACTAGCGGGAGGGCCGGGGAGACCCAGTACTTC
TRBD2	.	TRBJ2-7	TRBV5-5	CASSRGVSREQYF	TGTGCCAGCAGTCGGGGGGTTTCGAGGGAGCAGTACTTC
.	.	TRBJ1-3	TRBV27	CASSRGGLSGNTIYF	TGTGCCAGCAGCCGAGGGGGGCTCTCTGGAAACACCATATATTTT
.	.	TRBJ1-1	TRBV15	CATSRWMGRGAEAFF	TGTGCCACCAGCAGATGGATGGGGCGGGGGGCTGAAGCTTTCTTT
.	once	TRBJ1-6	TRBV3-1/TRBV3-2	CASSQESEIYNSPLHF	TGTGCCAGCAGCCAAGAATCCGAGATCTATAATTCACCCCTCCACTTT
.	.	TRBJ1-2	TRBV10-3	CAIRPGNYGYTF	TGTGCCATCAGACCGGGGAACTATGGCTACACCTTC
.	.	TRBJ2-7	TRBV14	CASSQDQSGLSPYEQYF	TGTGCCAGCAGCCAAGATCAGTCCGGGTTGAGTCCCTACGAGCAGTACTTC
.	once	TRBJ2-3	TRBV9	CASSVAYGPSTDTQYF	TGTGCCAGCAGCGTAGCTTACGGGCCTAGCACAGATACGCAGTATTTT
.	.	TRBJ2-1	TRBV7-9	CASSRAAWNEQFF	TGTGCCAGCAGCCGGGCGGCTTGGAATGAGCAGTTCTTC
.	once	TRBJ2-7	TRBV27	CASSYRGGGTYEQYF	TGTGCCAGCAGTTACCGGGGAGGGGGAACCTACGAGCAGTACTTC
.	.	TRBJ2-5	TRBV5-4	CASSLGTGETQYF	TGTGCCAGCAGCTTGGGTACGGGGGAGACCCAGTACTTC
.	.	TRBJ2-1	TRBV3-1/TRBV3-2	CASSQEAGLWTSYNEQFF	TGTGCCAGCAGCCAAGAGGCGGGACTCTGGACGTCCTACAATGAGCAGTTCTTC
TRBD2	.	TRBJ2-7	TRBV29-1	CSVDGLAGGYEQYF	TGCAGCGTAGACGGACTAGCGGGGGGCTACGAGCAGTACTTC
TRBD2	.	TRBJ2-7	TRBV28	CASRGEALVREQYF	TGTGCATCCCGGGGGGAGGCTTTAGTTCGGGAGCAGTACTTC
TRBD1	few	TRBJ1-2	TRBV6-2/TRBV6-3	CASSSTSTGRSGYTF	TGTGCCAGCAGTTCCACCTCGACAGGGCGGAGTGGCTACACCTTC
TRBD1	.	TRBJ2-1	TRBV7-8	CASSLLGGQKRNEQFF	TGTGCCAGCAGCTTACTAGGGGGACAGAAACGCAATGAGCAGTTCTTC
.	few	TRBJ1-5	TRBV4-1	CASSQDGGQPQHF	TGCGCCAGCAGCCAAGATGGCGGTCAGCCCCAGCATTTT
.	.	TRBJ2-4	TRBV9	CASSVESSAKNIQYF	TGTGCCAGCAGCGTAGAGTCTTCTGCCAAAAACATTCAGTACTTC
TRBD1	.	TRBJ1-5	TRBV19	CASSKGQVVQPQHF	TGTGCCAGTAGTAAGGGACAGGTGGTGCAGCCCCAGCATTTT
.	.	TRBJ1-1	TRBV2	CASSVLENTEAFF	TGTGCCAGCAGTGTACTCGAGAACACTGAAGCTTTCTTT
.	.	TRBJ1-2	TRBV28	CAGSLNAYGYTF	TGTGCCGGCAGTTTAAATGCCTATGGCTACACCTTC
.	.	TRBJ1-1	TRBV19	CASSIGRNTEAFF	TGTGCCAGTAGTATAGGAAGGAACACTGAAGCTTTCTTT
.	.	TRBJ1-5	TRBV11-3	CASSFNTWMNQPQHF	TGTGCCAGCAGCTTTAATACGTGGATGAATCAGCCCCAGCATTTT
.	.	TRBJ1-3	TRBV9	CASSVVAGPLENTIYF	TGTGCCAGCAGCGTAGTGGCAGGTCCATTGGAGAACACCATATATTTT
TRBD2	.	TRBJ2-1	TRBV7-2	CASSSRGLAGWSNEQFF	TGTGCCAGCAGCTCGAGGGGACTAGCGGGATGGTCCAATGAGCAGTTCTTC
.	few	TRBJ2-7	TRBV27	CASSLLNGEQYF	TGTGCCAGCAGTTTACTCAATGGCGAGCAGTACTTC
.	.	TRBJ2-7	TRBV14	CASSRLSYEQYF	TGTGCCAGCAGCCGACTATCCTACGAGCAGTACTTC
.	.	TRBJ2-7	TRBV5-5	CASSGYSYEQYF	TGTGCCAGCAGCGGGTACTCCTACGAGCAGTACTTC
.	.	TRBJ1-2	TRBV15	CATSRDHGGGEVNYGYTF	TGTGCCACCAGCAGAGATCACGGAGGGGGGGAGGTAAACTATGGCTACACCTTC
.	once	TRBJ2-1	TRBV7-2	CASSLALDNEQFF	TGTGCCAGCAGCTTAGCGCTCGACAATGAGCAGTTCTTC
.	many	TRBJ2-1	TRBV4-1	CASSPQAVSYNEQFF	TGCGCCAGCAGCCCCCAGGCAGTCTCCTACAATGAGCAGTTCTTC